The T cell receptor beta chain described here comes from a study of early T cells in non-severe SARS-CoV-2 infection. In the study overall: Chains from this unsorted whole-blood bulk RNA could not be paired.

Overall study results and limits: There was a bias toward anti-spike CD8 responses in VDJdb matching, which missed private and CD4 specificities.

In its sample, this clonotype was seen a few times. Antigen: not known. The CDR3 spans 15 residues. V lost 0 bases and J lost 2, with 10 bases in between. Germline assignment: CDR1 LGHDT and CDR2 YNNKEL (reference sequence). Individually, cDNA molecules had unique molecular identifiers attached to them. Using its own MiXCR run on the 5' RACE reads, TCRdb lists one record per CDR3 protein. The table has tens of thousands of distinct CDR3 sequences, approximately 15% seen once. J is TRBJ2-5 and V is TRBV3-1; no clear D. The sample taken for sequencing was whole blood. This TCR came from an adult who was a healthcare worker with PCR-confirmed SARS-CoV-2 infection or an uninfected control (not recorded which). The CDR3 sequence: CASSQDGLNQETQYF. As DNA, the CDR3 is TGTGCCAGCAGCCAAGACGGGCTAAATCAAGAGACCCAGTACTTC.